Listed below are T cell receptor beta chains from one sample, sequenced in a study of beta chain features in type 1 diabetes. Here immunoSEQ multiplex PCR was the method, and the copy in TCRdb shows in-frame clones only, minus some. The sample has about 660,000 clones; over 11% are singletons. Sequenced input: naive CD4+ T cells from blood. These receptors all come from a man in his late teens or twenties with type 1 diabetes. Each CDR3 is given with its conserved first and last residue. The order of the fields is J gene, clone size, V gene, D gene, CDR3 protein, CDR3 DNA. The D gene is left open where the match is weak. Size is omitted from some rows. Given values are once, few, many or a class for expanded clones.

TRBJ2-7,NA,TRBV5-4,NA,CASSSRGSTYEQYF,TGTGCCAGCAGCTCCCGGGGCAGTACCTACGAGCAGTACTTC
TRBJ2-5,NA,TRBV14,NA,CASSPTQETQYF,TGTGCCAGCAGCCCGACCCAAGAGACCCAGTACTTC
TRBJ2-1,NA,TRBV25-1,NA,CASSYSDNEQFF,TGTGCCAGCAGTTATAGTGACAATGAGCAGTTCTTC
TRBJ1-5,few,TRBV7-2,NA,CASSMRHGDNQPQHF,TGTGCCAGCAGCATGCGACATGGGGACAATCAGCCCCAGCATTTT
TRBJ2-1,few,TRBV5-1,NA,CASGPTGMSSYNEQFF,TGCGCCAGCGGGCCTACAGGGATGAGCTCCTACAATGAGCAGTTCTTC
TRBJ2-7,few,TRBV30,TRBD2,CAWSVLGLAGGYEQYF,TGTGCCTGGAGTGTATTAGGTCTAGCGGGGGGGTACGAGCAGTACTTC
TRBJ2-2,few,TRBV19,NA,CASSRTGNTGELFF,TGTGCCAGTAGTAGGACGGGGAACACCGGGGAGCTGTTTTTT
TRBJ2-5,NA,TRBV7-9,NA,CANLPYQARETQYF,TGTGCCAACTTACCTTATCAGGCCCGAGAGACCCAGTACTTC
TRBJ2-3,few,TRBV27,TRBD2,CASSSAGTSRDTDTQYF,TGTGCCAGCAGTTCAGCCGGGACTAGTCGCGATACAGATACGCAGTATTTT
TRBJ2-1,few,TRBV5-1,TRBD1,CASHPRLAQGDEQFF,TGCGCCAGCCACCCCAGGCTAGCCCAGGGGGATGAGCAGTTCTTC
TRBJ1-2,few,TRBV28,NA,CASNGNGYTF,TGTGCCAGCAATGGAAATGGCTACACCTTC
TRBJ1-2,NA,TRBV6-1,NA,CASSSTGVYTF,TGTGCCAGCAGTAGCACAGGAGTCTACACCTTC
TRBJ2-5,few,TRBV7-2,NA,CASSTGYRETQYF,TGTGCCAGCTCCACCGGGTACCGGGAGACCCAGTACTTC
TRBJ2-5,NA,TRBV7-3,TRBD1,CASSPNRGTWETQYF,TGTGCCAGCAGTCCCAACAGGGGGACCTGGGAGACCCAGTACTTC
TRBJ2-1,few,TRBV11-2,NA,CASSLEGRLAGGRANEQFF,TGTGCCAGCAGCTTAGAAGGTCGACTAGCTGGGGGCAGAGCCAATGAGCAGTTCTTC
TRBJ2-3,few,TRBV6-4,NA,CASSELGGTDTQYF,TGTGCCAGCAGTGAACTTGGTGGCACAGATACGCAGTATTTT
TRBJ2-7,NA,TRBV29-1,TRBD1,CSVAGQGHYEQYF,TGCAGCGTTGCGGGACAGGGACACTACGAGCAGTACTTC
TRBJ2-5,NA,TRBV7-2,TRBD2,CASSLTSGYQETQYF,TGTGCCAGCAGCTTAACTAGCGGGTATCAAGAGACCCAGTACTTC
TRBJ1-2,few,TRBV6-5,NA,CASSYKGSYGYTF,TGTGCCAGCAGTTACAAAGGATCCTATGGCTACACCTTC
TRBJ2-7,NA,TRBV2,NA,CASRAQGFNEQYF,TGTGCCAGCAGGGCCCAGGGGTTTAACGAGCAGTACTTC
TRBJ1-2,few,TRBV6-5,NA,CASSYSGRGNYGYTF,TGTGCCAGCAGTTACTCCGGTAGGGGGAACTATGGCTACACCTTC
TRBJ1-1,few,TRBV4-3,NA,CASSQRVGVGNTEAFF,TGCGCCAGCAGCCAACGTGTGGGGGTGGGGAACACTGAAGCTTTCTTT
TRBJ1-1,few,TRBV9,NA,CASSVGPRLNTEAFF,TGTGCCAGCAGCGTAGGTCCGAGGCTGAACACTGAAGCTTTCTTT
TRBJ2-1,NA,TRBV7-3,NA,CASSLVDSYNEQFF,TGTGCCAGCAGCTTAGTGGACTCCTACAATGAGCAGTTCTTC
TRBJ2-3,NA,TRBV5-1,NA,CASSLVAHGDVRDTQYF,TGCGCCAGCAGCTTGGTGGCCCATGGGGACGTCAGGGATACGCAGTATTTT
TRBJ2-3,few,TRBV30,TRBD2,CAWSALSGGGTDTQYF,TGTGCCTGGAGTGCCCTTAGCGGGGGAGGCACAGATACGCAGTATTTT
TRBJ2-2,few,TRBV28,TRBD1,CATTGVRTGELFF,TGTGCCACCACAGGGGTGAGGACCGGGGAGCTGTTTTTT